This is a list of T cell receptor beta chains from one sample in a study of shared clonotypes between healthy human individuals. The data were produced by immunoSEQ multiplex PCR, yet TCRdb's version contains in-frame clones alone and is incomplete. The table records about 1.5 million clones, 95% to 99% of them present only once. The sequenced sample consisted of naive CD4+ T cells sorted from blood. The receptor source for this set is a man aged 30-40 years in good health. The CDR3 runs from the conserved cysteine through the conserved F or W. A D gene is named only where the DNA matches it firmly. The size entry is marked missing in some rows and otherwise reads once, few, many or a size class.

abundance	d_gene	v_gene	j_gene	CDR3nt	CDR3aa
-	-	TRBV5-8	TRBJ1-5	TGTGCCAGCAGCTTGAACCCGACGGGACAGCCCCAGCATTTT	CASSLNPTGQPQHF
-	-	TRBV21-1	TRBJ2-3	TGTGCCAGAAATTGGATGAGGCCTACCGGGAGGGGCAGCACAGATACGCAGTATTTT	CARNWMRPTGRGSTDTQYF
-	TRBD2	TRBV18	TRBJ2-3	TGTGCCAGCTCACCACGGGCTAGCGGGGTCGACACAGATACGCAGTATTTT	CASSPRASGVDTDTQYF
-	TRBD1	TRBV6-6	TRBJ2-7	TGTGCCAGCAGCAAACAGGGGGAAATGTCCTACGAGCAGTACTTC	CASSKQGEMSYEQYF
-	-	TRBV19	TRBJ2-7	TGTGCCAGTAGTTCTAGCCGTTACGAGCAGTACTTC	CASSSSRYEQYF
-	-	TRBV7-6	TRBJ1-1	TGTGCCAGCAGCTTACTTTGGGAGAGCACTGAAGCTTTCTTT	CASSLLWESTEAFF
-	-	TRBV7-2	TRBJ2-7	TGTGCCAGCAGCTTAAGTTTCAGCTCCTACGAGCAGTACTTC	CASSLSFSSYEQYF
-	-	TRBV7-9	TRBJ2-2	TGTGCCAGCAGCTCACTCCAGGGGACCGGGGAGCTGTTTTTT	CASSSLQGTGELFF
once	-	TRBV20-1	TRBJ2-1	TGCAGTGCCCAAAAGGCGGGTGAGCAGTTCTTC	CSAQKAGEQFF
-	-	TRBV5-1	TRBJ2-3	TGCGCCAGCAGCTTGGTCGGGGATCGAACAGATACGCAGTATTTT	CASSLVGDRTDTQYF
-	-	TRBV14	TRBJ2-1	TGTGCCAGCAGCCAAGTGGCCGGGAGTTCCGGCAATGAGCAGTTCTTC	CASSQVAGSSGNEQFF
-	-	TRBV28	TRBJ1-4	TGTGCCAGCAGTTTAACTTGGGGGCAAGGAACTAATGAAAAACTGTTTTTT	CASSLTWGQGTNEKLFF
-	-	TRBV6-5	TRBJ1-2	TGTGCCAGCAGTTACGGGACCGGGACTTTCGGCTACACCTTC	CASSYGTGTFGYTF